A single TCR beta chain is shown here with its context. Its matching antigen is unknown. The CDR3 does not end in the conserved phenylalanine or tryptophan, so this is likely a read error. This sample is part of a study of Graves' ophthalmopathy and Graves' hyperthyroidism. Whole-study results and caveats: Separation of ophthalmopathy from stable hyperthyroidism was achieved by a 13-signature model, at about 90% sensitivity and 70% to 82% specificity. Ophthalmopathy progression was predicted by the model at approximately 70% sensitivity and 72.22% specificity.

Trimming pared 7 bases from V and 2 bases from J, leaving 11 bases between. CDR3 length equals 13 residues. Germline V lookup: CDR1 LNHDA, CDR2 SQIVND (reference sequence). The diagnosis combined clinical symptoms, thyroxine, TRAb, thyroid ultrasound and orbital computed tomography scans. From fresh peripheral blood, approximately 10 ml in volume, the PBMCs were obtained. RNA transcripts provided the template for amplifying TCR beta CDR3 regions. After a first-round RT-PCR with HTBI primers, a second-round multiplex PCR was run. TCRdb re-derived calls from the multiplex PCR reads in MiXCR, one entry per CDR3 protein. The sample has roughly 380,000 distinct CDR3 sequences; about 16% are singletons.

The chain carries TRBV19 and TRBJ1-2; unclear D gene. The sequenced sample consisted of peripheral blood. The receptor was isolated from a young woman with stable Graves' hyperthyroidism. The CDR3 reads CASTNRGNYGYTY. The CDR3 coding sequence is TGTGCCAGTACTAACAGAGGGAACTATGGCTACACCTAC.